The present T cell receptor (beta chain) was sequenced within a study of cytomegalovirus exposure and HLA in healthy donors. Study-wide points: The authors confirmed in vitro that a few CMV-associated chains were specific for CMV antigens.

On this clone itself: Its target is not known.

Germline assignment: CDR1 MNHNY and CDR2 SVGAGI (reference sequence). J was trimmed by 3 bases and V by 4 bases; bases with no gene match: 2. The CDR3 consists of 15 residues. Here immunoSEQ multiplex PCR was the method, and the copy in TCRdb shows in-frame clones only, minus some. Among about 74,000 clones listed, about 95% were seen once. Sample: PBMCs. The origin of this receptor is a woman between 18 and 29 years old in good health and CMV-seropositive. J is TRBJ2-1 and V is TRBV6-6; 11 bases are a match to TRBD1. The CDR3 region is CASSSGTGGYNEQFF. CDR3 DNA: TGTGCCAGCAGTTCCGGGACAGGGGGCTACAATGAGCAGTTCTTC.